Following are 11 T cell receptor beta chains from one sample sequenced in a study of T cell responses to AZD1222 COVID-19 vaccine (dated by TCRdb to about 2021). Libraries were made using the immunoSEQ multiplex PCR assay. TCRdb provides this immuneACCESS table in a form limited to in-frame rearrangements. Some clones are lacking; in checked studies, under half of them reflect an unresolved V gene, and why the rest are absent is not known. In this sample the table shows tens of thousands of clones, about four fifths of which occur a single time. The ten largest make up roughly 25% of the sample. The time point label here, explained by the study, means: about 28 days (+/-7) after the second vaccine dose. This sample comprised peripheral blood, obtained 28 days after the second AZD1222 dose. The receptors were gathered from an adult who received the AZD1222 COVID-19 vaccine.

V gene TRBV14 combines with J gene TRBJ1-3, with D possibly TRBD1 on 5 matching bases. Looked up from germline, CDR1 is SGHDN and CDR2 is FVKESK. The V end was cut by 4 bases, the J end by 0 bases, with 19 bases between. There are 18 residues in the CDR3. The CDR3 DNA sequence: TGTGCCAGCAGCCTCGGGGGGGTAGGGGCCCTCTCTGGAAACACCATATATTTT. Translation gives CASSLGGVGALSGNTIYF.

The chain joins TRBV7-6 to TRBJ2-5; D gene ambiguous. The CDR3 is 11 amino acids. V was cut by 5 bases and J by 4 bases, with 5 bases left in between. The V gene's germline CDR1 is SGHVS and CDR2 FNYEAQ. Written as DNA, the CDR3 is TGTGCCAGCAGCATTACAGAGACCCAGTACTTC. Amino acid sequence: CASSITETQYF. Looking up the rest from reference TRBV7-6 and TRBJ2-5 gives the full variable domain: GAGVSQSPRYKVTKRGQDVALRCDPISGHVSLYWYRQALGQGPEFLTYFNYEAQQDKSGLPNDRFSAERPEGSISTLTIQRTEQRDSAMYRCASSITETQYFGPGTRLLVL.

The genes are TRBV28 and TRBJ2-7; 9 nucleotides align to TRBD2. From germline, CDR1 is MDHEN and CDR2 SYDVKM. Trimming removed 6 bases from V and 2 bases from J; junction bases left unmatched: 11. CDR3 size: 16 residues. DNA for the CDR3: TGTGCCAGCAGCTGGGCGACCCTAGCGGGACCCTACGAGCAGTACTTC. Translated: CASSWATLAGPYEQYF. Full variable domain (remainder filled in from reference TRBV28 and TRBJ2-7): DVKVTQSSRYLVKRTGEKVFLECVQDMDHENMFWYRQDPGLGLRLIYFSYDVKMKEKGDIPEGYSVSREKKERFSLILESASTNQTSMYLCASSWATLAGPYEQYFGPGTRLTVT.

The V call is TRBV5-6, the J call TRBJ1-3; maybe TRBD1 (6 bases). V dropped 4 bases and J dropped 2 bases, with 13 bases sitting between them. CDR1 is SGHDT, CDR2 YYEEEE, per germline. The CDR3 is 15 amino acids. CDR3 nucleotide sequence: TGTGCCAGCAGCCGCCGAACAGGGACTGGAAACACCATATATTTT. Amino acids: CASSRRTGTGNTIYF.

The CDR3 reads CASSPGTSGVSYNEQFF. The CDR3 DNA follows: TGTGCCAGCAGCCCCGGGACTAGCGGGGTCTCCTACAATGAGCAGTTCTTC. V is TRBV6-2 or TRBV6-3 and J is TRBJ2-1; 13 bases are a match to TRBD2. This CDR3 contains 17 residues. The V gene end was trimmed by 6 bases and the J gene end by 0 bases; junction bases not matched to a gene: 5. Germline V gene lookup returns CDR1 MNHEY and CDR2 SVGEGT.

The chain couples TRBV27 to TRBJ2-3, with 10 nucleotides matching TRBD2. Germline CDR1 reads MNHEY; CDR2 reads SMNVEV (reference sequence). V lost 7 bases to trimming and J lost 0 bases; unmatched junction nucleotides: 4. This CDR3 contains 15 residues. CDR3 residues: CASTETSGSTDTQYF. The CDR3 DNA follows: TGTGCCAGCACCGAGACTAGCGGGAGCACAGATACGCAGTATTTT.

This clone was picked up a small number of times. The CDR3 loop is CASSLRTSGRPWEQYF. CDR3 bases: TGTGCCAGCAGCTTGAGGACTAGCGGGAGGCCTTGGGAGCAGTACTTC. The chain recombines TRBV5-6 with TRBJ2-7; 14 nucleotides line up with TRBD2. The junction had 7 bases not matched to a gene; V was cut back by 1 base and J by 7 bases. Germline-derived CDR1 and CDR2 are SGHDT and YYEEEE. There are 16 residues in the CDR3.

The V and J genes are TRBV25-1 and TRBJ1-2; D is unclear. With 5 bases removed from V and 1 base from J, the gap between germline ends came to 11 bases. Germline loops: CDR1 MGHDK, CDR2 SYGVNS. The CDR3 consists of 14 residues. The chain's CDR3 is CASSRTHINYGYTF. CDR3 nucleotide sequence: TGTGCCAGCAGTCGCACACATATTAACTATGGCTACACCTTC.

The CDR3 sequence is CASSPRTGNTEAFF. CDR3 DNA sequence: TGTGCCAGCAGTCCCAGGACGGGGAACACTGAAGCTTTCTTT. The chain links TRBV27 to TRBJ1-1; D is undetermined. The CDR3 is made up of 14 amino acids. CDR1 and CDR2 from the germline V gene are MNHEY and SMNVEV (reference sequence). The V end lost 5 bases, the J end lost 1 base, and 11 bases lay between the germline ends.

The genes are TRBV5-5 and TRBJ2-7; possible D gene TRBD1, 5 bases. The germline gives CDR1 SGHKS, CDR2 YYEKEE (reference sequence). Trimming took off 2 bases at V and 0 bases at J, with 12 bases between the two ends. The CDR3 sequence is 15 residues long. The CDR3 coding sequence is TGTGCCAGCAGCTTTACAGGTTTTAGCTCCTACGAGCAGTACTTC. It yields the protein CASSFTGFSSYEQYF.

The genes are TRBV29-1 and TRBJ1-5, with D tentatively TRBD1 (5 bases). In germline, CDR1 is SQVTM, CDR2 ANQGSEA. Trimming stripped 1 base from V and 6 bases from J, with 7 bases between. This CDR3 has 12 residues. The CDR3 DNA is TGCAGCGTTGAAGGGCAGGGTCAGCCCCAGCATTTT. As protein: CSVEGQGQPQHF.